Listed here are 20 T cell receptor beta chains from one sample, sequenced in a study of molecular identifiers for immune sequencing clone quantification. Each CDR3 protein gets one entry after TCRdb re-called the PCR reads with MiXCR. The sample gives tens of thousands of distinct CDR3 sequences, approximately 17% of which show up once; about 0.99% is in the top ten. Sequencing was performed on naive CD8+ T cells from blood, with Jurkat cell RNA spiked in. Described subset: FACS-sorted CD8+CD4-CCR7+CD45RA+ naive T cells. These receptors originate from a human donor in good health. Some libraries in this study had Jurkat cell RNA spiked in.

As regards this clonotype: This may be a read error: a much more frequent sequence differs by one nucleotide. The chain uses TRBV5-6 and TRBJ2-7, with D possibly matching TRBD1 (6 bases). The germline gives CDR1 SGHDT, CDR2 YYEEEE. This CDR3 region has 15 residues. The CDR3 loop is CAGSSTWGLGYEQYF. The CDR3 region has the DNA TGTGCCGGCAGTTCGACCTGGGGGCTAGGCTACGAGCAGTACTTC.

This clonotype was seen repeatedly, ten times or more. The chain couples TRBV12-3 or TRBV12-4 to TRBJ2-3; no definite D call. The CDR3 loop spans 14 amino acids. Trimming pared 4 bases from V and 7 bases from J, leaving 15 bases between. This CDR3 is CASSWTHAANTQYF. CDR3 DNA: TGTGCCAGCAGTTGGACCCACGCTGCGAATACGCAGTATTTT.

This clonotype showed up many times. The V call is TRBV4-3, the J call TRBJ2-2; D uncertain. V was clipped by 0 bases and J by 5 bases, with 7 bases between them. This CDR3 region has 14 residues. The germline V gene has CDR1 LGHNA and CDR2 YSLEER. CDR3 sequence reads: CASSQEQKTGELFF. The CDR3 nucleotides are TGCGCCAGCAGCCAAGAACAGAAGACCGGGGAGCTGTTTTTT.

The rearrangement joins TRBV9 to TRBJ1-1; tentatively, D is TRBD1 (5 bases). From germline, CDR1 is SGDLS and CDR2 YYNGEE. The germline V and J ends were trimmed by 4 bases and 2 bases, with 15 bases remaining between them. The CDR3 spans 15 residues. The CDR3 DNA is TGTGCCAGCAGCCCTATTGGGGCGGCCAACACTGAAGCTTTCTTT. Amino acids: CASSPIGAANTEAFF.

As to this clonotype: A much larger clone lies one base from this, so it may be a read error. This sequence joins TRBV12-3 or TRBV12-4 and TRBJ1-1, with D unresolved. The CDR3 length is 11 residues. The CDR3, as DNA: TGTGCCAGCAGTTTGAAACGGGAAGCTTCCTTT. The encoded protein is CASSLKREASF.

As concerns this clonotype: Just one base apart from a much larger clone, this may be a read error. V gene TRBV2 combines with J gene TRBJ2-3; 9 positions match TRBD1. CDR1 is SNHLY, CDR2 FYNNEI, per germline. The CDR3 runs 15 residues. The CDR3 is CASRDPGQGTDTRYF. In DNA, the CDR3 is TGTGCCAGCAGAGATCCGGGACAGGGCACAGATACGCGGTATTTT.

This clonotype came up many times. This sequence joins TRBV5-4 and TRBJ2-3; 8 bases agree with TRBD1. CDR1 is SGHNT and CDR2 is YYREEE in the germline V gene (reference sequence). Trimming removed 3 bases from V and 3 bases from J; junction bases left unmatched: 6. This CDR3 spans 15 amino acids. CDR3 sequence: CASSSGTGITDTQYF. CDR3 bases: TGTGCCAGCAGCTCCGGGACAGGTATAACAGATACGCAGTATTTT.

This clonotype came up once. A much larger clone lies a single base off, so this may be a read error. The chain links TRBV4-2 to TRBJ1-1; TRBD1 is a possible D gene (5 bases). The CDR3 is 14 residues long. Trimming stripped 3 bases from V and 2 bases from J, with 10 bases between. The germline V gene encodes CDR1 LGHNA and CDR2 YNFKEQ. The CDR3 region is CASSHPGPNTEAFF. In DNA, the CDR3 is TGTGCCAGCAGCCATCCGGGACCAAACACTGAAGCTTTCTTT.

This clonotype was found many times. V and J are TRBV19 and TRBJ1-5; D ambiguous. The CDR3 has 15 amino acids. Germline V gene data show CDR1 as LNHDA and CDR2 as SQIVND (reference sequence). V gave up 4 bases and J gave up 0 bases, with 10 bases separating them. The CDR3 sequence is CASSSWGDSNQPQHF. CDR3 nucleotides: TGTGCCAGTAGTAGTTGGGGTGATAGCAATCAGCCCCAGCATTTT.

For this clonotype: A junction end diverges from the germline sequence, so it may reflect a read error. The chain recombines TRBV27 with TRBJ1-5; 9 bases fit TRBD1. The CDR3 is made up of 14 amino acids. Germline lookup yields CDR1 MNHEY and CDR2 SMNVEV (reference sequence). The CDR3 DNA is TGTGCCATAACCGGGACAGGGAGCAATAAGCCCCAGCATTTT. This encodes CAITGTGSNKPQHF.

This clonotype was seen ten or more times. The rearrangement uses TRBV20-1 and TRBJ2-1; D call uncertain. This CDR3 has 14 residues. Germline CDR1 and CDR2: DFQATT and SNEGSKA (reference sequence). V was pared by 5 bases and J by 9 bases, with 20 bases between. The CDR3 protein is CSAPTPENELEQFF. The DNA for the CDR3 is TGCAGTGCTCCCACCCCCGAGAACGAGCTTGAGCAGTTCTTC.

This clonotype was found a few times. This may be a read error, as it is one base from a much larger clone. No conserved phenylalanine or tryptophan ends this CDR3, so it is likely a read error. The chain employs TRBV4-1 and TRBJ2-6; 9 bases match TRBD1. The germline CDR1 and CDR2 sequences are MGHRA and YSYEKL. V shed 3 bases and J 4 bases; nucleotides not matched to a gene: 10. CDR3 length: 18 residues. For the CDR3, the DNA is TGCGCCAGCAGCCATATACCGGGACAGGGAGGCGGGGCCAACGTCCTGACTCTC. It yields the protein CASSHIPGQGGGANVLTL.

On this clonotype: A clone one base away is much larger, so this may be a read error. The CDR3 bases are TGCAGTGCTAGAGGTGATGCCGGGTACGAGACCCAGTACTTC. As protein: CSARGDAGYETQYF. The genes are TRBV20-1 and TRBJ2-5; D is unresolved. This CDR3 region has 14 residues. In germline, CDR1 is DFQATT, CDR2 SNEGSKA (reference sequence). Trimming removed 1 base from V and 5 bases from J, with 14 bases in between.

With respect to this clonotype: A read error may be the cause here, since a much bigger clone is one base away. The chain combines TRBV5-1 with TRBJ2-4; 7 positions agree with TRBD1. The germline V gene has CDR1 SGHRS and CDR2 YFSETQ. J was trimmed by 11 bases and V by 0 bases; bases with no gene match: 11. The CDR3 runs 15 residues. The CDR3 DNA sequence: TGCGCCAGCAGCTTGGACAGGGGCTGCCTTAGAGTTCAGTACTTC. Residues: CASSLDRGCLRVQYF.

This clonotype came up once. This sequence joins TRBV4-3 and TRBJ1-1; unclear D gene. Per the germline V gene, CDR1 is LGHNA and CDR2 is YSLEER. The CDR3 sequence is 12 residues long. Trimming took off 0 bases at V and 10 bases at J, with 9 bases between the two ends. The CDR3 loop reads CASSQDAEVAFF. The DNA for the CDR3 is TGCGCCAGCAGCCAAGATGCCGAGGTAGCTTTCTTT.

This clonotype showed up many times. The chain joins TRBV19 to TRBJ2-5; no clear D. Germline CDR1 reads LNHDA; CDR2 reads SQIVND (reference sequence). This CDR3 spans 17 amino acids. Trimming stripped 10 bases from V and 5 bases from J, with 29 bases between. CDR3 loop: CATSGRSKKLTTETQYF. CDR3 in DNA: TGTGCCACCTCAGGTCGGTCTAAGAAACTGACAACGGAGACCCAGTACTTC. Using reference TRBV19 and TRBJ2-5 for the parts outside the CDR3, the full variable domain is DGGITQSPKYLFRKEGQNVTLSCEQNLNHDAMYWYRQDPGQGLRLIYYSQIVNDFQKGDIAEGYSVSREKKESFPLTVTSAQKNPTAFYLCATSGRSKKLTTETQYFGPGTRLLVL.

There are many counts of this clonotype. The chain combines TRBV19 with TRBJ2-1; 9 nucleotides match TRBD1. Trimming took 3 bases from V and 10 from J; bases not matched to a gene: 10. The germline V gene has CDR1 LNHDA and CDR2 SQIVND (reference sequence). The CDR3 extends over 15 amino acids. The CDR3 spells CASSIGTGLSLEQFF. The CDR3 nucleotides read TGTGCCAGTAGTATCGGGACAGGGCTTTCGTTGGAGCAGTTCTTC.

This clonotype was observed many times. The rearrangement joins TRBV12-3 or TRBV12-4 to TRBJ2-2; D is unclear. CDR3 length: 14 amino acids. V was clipped by 2 bases and J by 6 bases, with 10 bases between them. The CDR3 bases are TGTGCCAGCAGTTTATTTCGAATGGCCGGGGAGCTGTTTTTT. Amino acids: CASSLFRMAGELFF.

This clonotype was recorded at least ten times. The rearrangement uses TRBV10-2 and TRBJ2-3, with 8 positions matching TRBD2. Germline CDR1 WSHSY, CDR2 SAAADI. V was pared by 2 bases and J by 2 bases, with 3 bases of the junction left unmatched. CDR3 size: 15 residues. The CDR3 spells CASSETSGDTDTQYF. In DNA, the CDR3 is TGCGCCAGCAGTGAGACTAGCGGAGACACAGATACGCAGTATTTT.

This clonotype was seen at least ten times. The V and J genes are TRBV27 and TRBJ2-7; D gene uncertain. Germline-derived CDR1 and CDR2 are MNHEY and SMNVEV (reference sequence). CDR3 length: 12 amino acids. The V end was cut by 0 bases, the J end by 4 bases, with 4 bases between. The CDR3, as DNA: TGTGCCAGCAGTTTATCGGGTTACGAGCAGTACTTC. Encoded protein: CASSLSGYEQYF.